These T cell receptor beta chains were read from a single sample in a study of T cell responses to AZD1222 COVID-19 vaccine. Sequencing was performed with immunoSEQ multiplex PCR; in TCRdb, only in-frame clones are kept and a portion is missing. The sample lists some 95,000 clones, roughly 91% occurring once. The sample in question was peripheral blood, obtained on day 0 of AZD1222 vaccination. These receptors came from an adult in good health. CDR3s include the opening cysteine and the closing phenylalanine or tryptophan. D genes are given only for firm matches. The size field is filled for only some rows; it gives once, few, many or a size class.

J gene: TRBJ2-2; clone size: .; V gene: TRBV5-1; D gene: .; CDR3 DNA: TGCGCCAGCAGCCTCCGGACTCTTACCGGGGAGCTGTTTTTT; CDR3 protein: CASSLRTLTGELFF
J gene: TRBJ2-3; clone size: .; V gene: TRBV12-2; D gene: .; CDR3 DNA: TGTGCAAGTCGCTTGGCAGATACGCAGTATTTT; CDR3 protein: CASRLADTQYF
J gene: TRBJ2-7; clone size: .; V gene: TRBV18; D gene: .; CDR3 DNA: TGTGCCAGCTCACCGGGTCGTGAGGGCGAGCAGTACTTC; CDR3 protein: CASSPGREGEQYF
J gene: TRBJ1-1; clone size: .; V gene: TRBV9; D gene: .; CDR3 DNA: TGTGCCAGCAGCGTAGTTGGACAGTCGAACACTGAAGCTTTCTTT; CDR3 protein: CASSVVGQSNTEAFF
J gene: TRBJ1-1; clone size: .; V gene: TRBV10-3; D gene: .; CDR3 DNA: TGTGCCATCAGTGAGTCAATGGGCCCCCCTGAAGCTTTCTTT; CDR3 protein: CAISESMGPPEAFF
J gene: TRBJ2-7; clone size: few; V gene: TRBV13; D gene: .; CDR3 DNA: TGTGCCAGCAGCTCGAGGGACCGCTACGAGCAGTACTTC; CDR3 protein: CASSSRDRYEQYF
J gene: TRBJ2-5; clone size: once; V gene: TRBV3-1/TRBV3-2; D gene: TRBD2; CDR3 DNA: TGTGCCAGCAGCCAAGGACTAGCGGGGGGGCTTATAGAGACCCAGTACTTC; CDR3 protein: CASSQGLAGGLIETQYF
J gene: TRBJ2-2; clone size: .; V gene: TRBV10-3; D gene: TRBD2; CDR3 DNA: TGTGCCATCAGCCTAGCGGGGGGGCAAACCGGGGAGCTGTTTTTT; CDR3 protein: CAISLAGGQTGELFF
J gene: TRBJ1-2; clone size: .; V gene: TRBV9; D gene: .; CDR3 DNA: TGTGCCAGCAGCGGATCCGGGGGCGCTATCACTAGTTACGATGGCTACACCTTC; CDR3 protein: CASSGSGGAITSYDGYTF
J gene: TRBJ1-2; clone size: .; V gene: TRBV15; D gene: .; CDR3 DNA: TGTGCCACCAGCAGATCTACCGGGACCGGTTATGGCTACACCTTC; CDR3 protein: CATSRSTGTGYGYTF
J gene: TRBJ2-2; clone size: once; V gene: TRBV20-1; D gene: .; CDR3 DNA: TGCAGTGCTAGAGACACCGGGGAGCTGTTTTTT; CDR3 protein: CSARDTGELFF
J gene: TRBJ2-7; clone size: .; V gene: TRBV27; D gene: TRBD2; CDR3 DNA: TGTGCCAGCAGTCCCCCCCTAGCGGGGGCTGGCGAGCAGTACTTC; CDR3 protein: CASSPPLAGAGEQYF
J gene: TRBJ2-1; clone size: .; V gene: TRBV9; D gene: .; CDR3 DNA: TGTGCCAGCAGCGTAGGGTCCTTGGCGGGGAACAATGAGCAGTTCTTC; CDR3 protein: CASSVGSLAGNNEQFF
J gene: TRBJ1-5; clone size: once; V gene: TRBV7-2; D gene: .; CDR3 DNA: TGTGCCAGCAGCTTAGTTTCGGAGGGTCAGCCCCAGCATTTT; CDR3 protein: CASSLVSEGQPQHF
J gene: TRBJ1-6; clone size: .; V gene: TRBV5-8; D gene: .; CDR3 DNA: TGTGCCAGCAGCTTGGCCTACAATAATTCACCCCTCCACTTT; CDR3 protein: CASSLAYNNSPLHF
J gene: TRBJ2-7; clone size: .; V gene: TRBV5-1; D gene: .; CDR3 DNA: TGCGCCAGCAGCCGAGGATCTCCGGGGGCCTACGAGCAGTACTTC; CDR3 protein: CASSRGSPGAYEQYF
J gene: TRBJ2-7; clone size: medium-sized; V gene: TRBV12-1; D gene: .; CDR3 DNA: TGTGCCAGCAGCTTACTAGCGGGGGGGTACGAGCAGTACTTC; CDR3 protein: CASSLLAGGYEQYF
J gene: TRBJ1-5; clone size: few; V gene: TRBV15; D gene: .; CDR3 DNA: TGTGCCACCAGCAGACCCCGGGGGGGTCTGAGCAATCAGCCCCAGCATTTT; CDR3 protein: CATSRPRGGLSNQPQHF
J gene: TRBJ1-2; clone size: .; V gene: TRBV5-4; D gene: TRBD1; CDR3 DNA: TGTGCCAGCAGCTTGCGGACAGGAGTATTCTATGGCTACACCTTC; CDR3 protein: CASSLRTGVFYGYTF
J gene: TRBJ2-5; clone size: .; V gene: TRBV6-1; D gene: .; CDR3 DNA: TGTGCCAGCGGGCAGTATGAAGAGACCCAGTACTTC; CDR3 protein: CASGQYEETQYF
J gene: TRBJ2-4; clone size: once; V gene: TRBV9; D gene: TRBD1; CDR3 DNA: TGTGCCAGCAGCCTCAGACAGGGCGGTGACAAAAACATTCAGTACTTC; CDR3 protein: CASSLRQGGDKNIQYF
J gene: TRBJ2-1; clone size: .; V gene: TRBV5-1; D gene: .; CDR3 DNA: TGCGCCAGCAGCCCTGAGCGGTACACCTACAATGAGCAGTTCTTC; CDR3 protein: CASSPERYTYNEQFF
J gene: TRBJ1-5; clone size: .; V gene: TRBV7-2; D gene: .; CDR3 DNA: TGTGCCAGCAGCTTCCGATGGCAGGGAGGGAATCAGCCCCAGCATTTT; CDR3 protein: CASSFRWQGGNQPQHF
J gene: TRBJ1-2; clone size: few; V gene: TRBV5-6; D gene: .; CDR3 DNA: TGTGCCAGCAGCTTGAAGATTCAGTCGACCTATGGCTACACCTTC; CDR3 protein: CASSLKIQSTYGYTF
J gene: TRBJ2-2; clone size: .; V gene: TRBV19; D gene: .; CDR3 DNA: TGTGCCAGTAGTATAAGGGCCGGGGAGCTGTTTTTT; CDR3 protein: CASSIRAGELFF
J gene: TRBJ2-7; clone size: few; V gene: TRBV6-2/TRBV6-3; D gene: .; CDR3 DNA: TGTGCCAGCAGTTACTCGATTGGCAGAGACTCATACGAGCAGTACTTC; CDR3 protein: CASSYSIGRDSYEQYF
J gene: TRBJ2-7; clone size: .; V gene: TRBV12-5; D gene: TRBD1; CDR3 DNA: TGTGCTAGTGGTCCGACCGGGACAGGGGCTTCCTACGAGCAGTACTTC; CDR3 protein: CASGPTGTGASYEQYF
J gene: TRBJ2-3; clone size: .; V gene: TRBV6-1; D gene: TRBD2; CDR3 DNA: TGTGCCAGCAGTGGACTAGCGGGGGGGCCTGGCACAGATACGCAGTATTTT; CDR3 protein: CASSGLAGGPGTDTQYF
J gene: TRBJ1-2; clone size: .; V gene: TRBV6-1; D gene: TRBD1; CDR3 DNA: TGTGCCAGCAGTGAAAGGGGACAGGGGTCCTACACCTTC; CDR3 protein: CASSERGQGSYTF
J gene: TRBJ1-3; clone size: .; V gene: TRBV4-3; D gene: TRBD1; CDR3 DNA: TGCGCCAGCAGCCAGGGGGTGGGCACAGGGGGCCTACGGTCTGGAAACACCATATATTTT; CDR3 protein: CASSQGVGTGGLRSGNTIYF
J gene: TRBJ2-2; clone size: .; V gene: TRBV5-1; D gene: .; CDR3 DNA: TGCGCCAGCAGCTTGGGGGCAGCGAAACTACAAACCGGGGAGCTGTTTTTT; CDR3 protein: CASSLGAAKLQTGELFF
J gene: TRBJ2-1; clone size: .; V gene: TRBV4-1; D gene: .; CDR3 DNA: TGCGCCAGCAGCCAAGAACTCAACGGGGCCTACAATGAGCAGTTCTTC; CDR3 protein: CASSQELNGAYNEQFF
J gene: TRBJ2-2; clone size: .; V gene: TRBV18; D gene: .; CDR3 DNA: TGTGCCAGCTCACCCGACGGGAACACCGGGGAGCTGTTTTTT; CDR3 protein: CASSPDGNTGELFF
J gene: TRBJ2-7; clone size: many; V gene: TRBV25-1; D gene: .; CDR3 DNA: TGTGCCAGCAGTCCGTCGAACCAGGGGACCTACGAGCAGTACTTC; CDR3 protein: CASSPSNQGTYEQYF
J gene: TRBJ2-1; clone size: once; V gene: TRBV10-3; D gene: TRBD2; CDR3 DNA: TGTGCCATCAGCCCTCGGGGGGGATACAATGAGCAGTTCTTC; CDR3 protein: CAISPRGGYNEQFF
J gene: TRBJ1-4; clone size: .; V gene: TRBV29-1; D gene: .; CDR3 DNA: TGCAGCGCTCAGTCACCCTTTAATGAAAAACTGTTTTTT; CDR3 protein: CSAQSPFNEKLFF
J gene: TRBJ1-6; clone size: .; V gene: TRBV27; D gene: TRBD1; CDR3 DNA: TGTGCCAGCAGTTTGGTAGGGGGCTTAAATTCACCCCTCCACTTT; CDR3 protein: CASSLVGGLNSPLHF
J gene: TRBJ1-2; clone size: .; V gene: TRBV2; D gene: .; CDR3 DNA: TGTGCCAGCAGCAGGCTCTATGGCTACACCTTC; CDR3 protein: CASSRLYGYTF
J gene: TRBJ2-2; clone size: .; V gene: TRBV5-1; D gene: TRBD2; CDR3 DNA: TGCGCCAGCAGCCGCGGGACTACGGGGCCCGGGGAGCTGTTTTTT; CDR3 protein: CASSRGTTGPGELFF
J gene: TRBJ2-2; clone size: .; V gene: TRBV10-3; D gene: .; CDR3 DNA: TGTGCCATCAGTGAGTCAGGGGGAGGCAAGGCCGGGGAGCTGTTTTTT; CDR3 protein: CAISESGGGKAGELFF
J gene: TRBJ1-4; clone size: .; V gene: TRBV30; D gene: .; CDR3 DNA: TGTGCCTGGAGTCCAGGGGCTGCAACTAATGAAAAACTGTTTTTT; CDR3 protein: CAWSPGAATNEKLFF
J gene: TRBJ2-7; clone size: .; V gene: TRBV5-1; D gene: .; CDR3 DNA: TGCGCCAGCAGCTTTCCCATAGGGGATGGCGAGCAGTACTTC; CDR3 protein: CASSFPIGDGEQYF